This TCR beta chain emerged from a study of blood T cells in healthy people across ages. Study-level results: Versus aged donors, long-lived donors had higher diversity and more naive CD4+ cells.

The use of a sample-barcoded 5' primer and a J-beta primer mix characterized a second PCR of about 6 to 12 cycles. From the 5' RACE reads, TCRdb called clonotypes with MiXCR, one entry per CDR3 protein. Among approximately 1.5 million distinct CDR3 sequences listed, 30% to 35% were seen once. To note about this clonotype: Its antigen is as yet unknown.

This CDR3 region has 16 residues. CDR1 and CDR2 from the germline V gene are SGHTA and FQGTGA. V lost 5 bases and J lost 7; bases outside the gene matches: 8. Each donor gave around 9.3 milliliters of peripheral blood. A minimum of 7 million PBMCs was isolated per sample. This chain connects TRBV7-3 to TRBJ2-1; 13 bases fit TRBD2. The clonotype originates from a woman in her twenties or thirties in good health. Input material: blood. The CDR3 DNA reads TGTGCCAGCAGCCCCGGTATGACTAGCGGGAGGAATGAGCAGTTCTTC. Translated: CASSPGMTSGRNEQFF.